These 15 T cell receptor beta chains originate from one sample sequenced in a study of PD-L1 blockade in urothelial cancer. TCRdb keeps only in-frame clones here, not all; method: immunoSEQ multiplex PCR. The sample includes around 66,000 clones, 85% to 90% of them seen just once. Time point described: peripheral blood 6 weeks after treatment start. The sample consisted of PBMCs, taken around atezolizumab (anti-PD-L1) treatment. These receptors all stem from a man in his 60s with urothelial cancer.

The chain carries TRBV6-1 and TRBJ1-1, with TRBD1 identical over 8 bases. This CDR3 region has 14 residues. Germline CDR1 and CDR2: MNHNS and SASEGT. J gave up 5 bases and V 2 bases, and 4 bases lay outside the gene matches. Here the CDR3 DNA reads TGTGCCAGCAGTGAATTCCAGGGGGCAACTGAAGCTTTCTTT. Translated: CASSEFQGATEAFF.

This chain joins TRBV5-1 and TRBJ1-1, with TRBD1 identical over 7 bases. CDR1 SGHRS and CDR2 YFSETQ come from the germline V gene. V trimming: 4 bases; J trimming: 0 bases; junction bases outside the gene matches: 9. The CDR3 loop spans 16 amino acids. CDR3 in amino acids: CASSLTGMGVNTEAFF. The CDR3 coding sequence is TGCGCCAGCAGCCTGACAGGGATGGGGGTGAACACTGAAGCTTTCTTT. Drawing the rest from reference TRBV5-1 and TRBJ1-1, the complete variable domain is KAGVTQTPRYLIKTRGQQVTLSCSPISGHRSVSWYQQTPGQGLQFLFEYFSETQRNKGNFPGRFSGRQFSNSRSEMNVSTLELGDSALYLCASSLTGMGVNTEAFFGQGTRLTVV.

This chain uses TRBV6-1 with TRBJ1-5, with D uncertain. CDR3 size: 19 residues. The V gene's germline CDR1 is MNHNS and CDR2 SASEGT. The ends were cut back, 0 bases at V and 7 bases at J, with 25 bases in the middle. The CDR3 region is CASSEARLRRAPSWQPQHF. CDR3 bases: TGTGCCAGCAGTGAAGCGCGTCTTAGGAGGGCGCCGTCATGGCAGCCCCAGCATTTT.

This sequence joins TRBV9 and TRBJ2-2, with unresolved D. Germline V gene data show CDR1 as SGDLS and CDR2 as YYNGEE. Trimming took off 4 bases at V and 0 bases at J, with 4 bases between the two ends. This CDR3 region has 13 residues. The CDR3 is CASSPSNTGELFF. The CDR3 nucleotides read TGTGCCAGCAGCCCCTCGAACACCGGGGAGCTGTTTTTT.

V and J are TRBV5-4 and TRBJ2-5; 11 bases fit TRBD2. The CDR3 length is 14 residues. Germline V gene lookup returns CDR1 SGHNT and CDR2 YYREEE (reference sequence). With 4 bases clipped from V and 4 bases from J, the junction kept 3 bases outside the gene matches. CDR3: CASSIGLAGETQYF. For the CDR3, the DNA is TGTGCCAGCAGCATCGGACTAGCGGGAGAGACCCAGTACTTC.

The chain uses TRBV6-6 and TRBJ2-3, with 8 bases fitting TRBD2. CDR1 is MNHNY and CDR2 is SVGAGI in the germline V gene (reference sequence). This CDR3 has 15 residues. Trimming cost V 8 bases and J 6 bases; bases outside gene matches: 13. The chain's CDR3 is CASARPGGAGDTQYF. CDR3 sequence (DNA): TGTGCCAGCGCACGGCCGGGGGGGGCCGGGGATACGCAGTATTTT.

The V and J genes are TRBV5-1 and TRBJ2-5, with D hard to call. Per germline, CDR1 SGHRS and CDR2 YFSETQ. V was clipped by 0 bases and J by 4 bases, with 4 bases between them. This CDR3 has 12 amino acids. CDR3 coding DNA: TGCGCCAGCAGCTTGGCCATAGAGACCCAGTACTTC. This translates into CASSLAIETQYF.

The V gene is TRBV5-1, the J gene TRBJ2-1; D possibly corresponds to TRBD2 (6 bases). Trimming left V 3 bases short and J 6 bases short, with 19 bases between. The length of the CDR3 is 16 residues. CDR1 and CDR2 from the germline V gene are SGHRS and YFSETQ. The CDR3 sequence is CASSWGDSRAFNEQFF. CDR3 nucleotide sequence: TGCGCCAGCAGCTGGGGGGACTCTCGAGCCTTCAATGAGCAGTTCTTC.

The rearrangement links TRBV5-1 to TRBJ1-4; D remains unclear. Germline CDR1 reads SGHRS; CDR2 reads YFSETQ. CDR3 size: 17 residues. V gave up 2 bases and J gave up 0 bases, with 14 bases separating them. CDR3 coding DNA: TGCGCCAGCAGCTTAACCCCGGCGGGCGCAACTAATGAAAAACTGTTTTTT. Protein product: CASSLTPAGATNEKLFF.

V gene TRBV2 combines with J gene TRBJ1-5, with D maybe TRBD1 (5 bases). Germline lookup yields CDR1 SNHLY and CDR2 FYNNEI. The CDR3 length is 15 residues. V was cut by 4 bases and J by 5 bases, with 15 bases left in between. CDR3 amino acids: CASSGWGSQDQPQHF. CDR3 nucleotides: TGTGCCAGCAGTGGGTGGGGCAGCCAAGATCAGCCCCAGCATTTT.

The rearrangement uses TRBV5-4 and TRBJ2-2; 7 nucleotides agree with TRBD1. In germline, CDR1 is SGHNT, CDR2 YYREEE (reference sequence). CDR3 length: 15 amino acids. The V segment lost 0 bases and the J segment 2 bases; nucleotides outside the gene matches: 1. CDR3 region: CASSLGDRNTGELFF. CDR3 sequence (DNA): TGTGCCAGCAGCTTGGGGGACAGAAACACCGGGGAGCTGTTTTTT.

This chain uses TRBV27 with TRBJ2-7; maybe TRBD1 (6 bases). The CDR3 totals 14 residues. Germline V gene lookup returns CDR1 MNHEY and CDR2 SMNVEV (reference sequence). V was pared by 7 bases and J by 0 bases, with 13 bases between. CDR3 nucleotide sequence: TGTGCCAGCACAACCTTGGACAGCTCCTACGAGCAGTACTTC. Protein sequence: CASTTLDSSYEQYF.

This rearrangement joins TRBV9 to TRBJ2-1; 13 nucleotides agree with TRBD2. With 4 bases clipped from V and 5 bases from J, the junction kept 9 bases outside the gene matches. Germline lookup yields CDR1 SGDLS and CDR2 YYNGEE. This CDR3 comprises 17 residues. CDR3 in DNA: TGTGCCAGCAGCAGCTCCGGGACTAGCGGGGCCCACAATGAGCAGTTCTTC. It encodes CASSSSGTSGAHNEQFF.

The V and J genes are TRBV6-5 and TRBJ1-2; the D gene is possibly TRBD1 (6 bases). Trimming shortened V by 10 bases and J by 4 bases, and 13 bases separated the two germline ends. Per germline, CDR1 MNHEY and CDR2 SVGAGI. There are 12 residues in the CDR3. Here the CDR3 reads CATGGGTYGYTF. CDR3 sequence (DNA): TGTGCCACCGGGGGGGGCACCTATGGCTACACCTTC.

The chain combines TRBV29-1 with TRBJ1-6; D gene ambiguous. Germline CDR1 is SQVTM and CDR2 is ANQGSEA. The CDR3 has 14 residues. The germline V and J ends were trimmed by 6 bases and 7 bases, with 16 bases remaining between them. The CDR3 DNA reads TGCAGCGTACGCTCGGGAACGGGGAATTCACCCCTCCACTTT. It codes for CSVRSGTGNSPLHF.